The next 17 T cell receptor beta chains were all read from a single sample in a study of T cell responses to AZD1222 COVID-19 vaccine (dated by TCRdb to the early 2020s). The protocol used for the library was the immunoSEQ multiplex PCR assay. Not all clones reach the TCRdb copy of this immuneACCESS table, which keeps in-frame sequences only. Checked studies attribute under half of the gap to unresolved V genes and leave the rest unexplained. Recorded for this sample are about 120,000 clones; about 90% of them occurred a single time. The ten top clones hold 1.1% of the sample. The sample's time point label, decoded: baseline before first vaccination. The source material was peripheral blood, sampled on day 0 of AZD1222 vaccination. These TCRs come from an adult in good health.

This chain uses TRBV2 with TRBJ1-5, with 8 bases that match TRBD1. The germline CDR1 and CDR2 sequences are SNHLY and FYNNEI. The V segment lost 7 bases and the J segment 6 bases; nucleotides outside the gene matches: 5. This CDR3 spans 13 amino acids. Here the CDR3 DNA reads TGTGCCAGCAACCTCGACAGGGGTCAGCCCCAGCATTTT. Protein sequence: CASNLDRGQPQHF.

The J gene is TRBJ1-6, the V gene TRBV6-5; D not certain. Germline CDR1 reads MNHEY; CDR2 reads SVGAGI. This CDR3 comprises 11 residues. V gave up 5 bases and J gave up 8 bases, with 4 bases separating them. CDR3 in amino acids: CASSTYSPLHF. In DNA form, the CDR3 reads TGTGCCAGCAGTACCTATTCACCCCTCCACTTT.

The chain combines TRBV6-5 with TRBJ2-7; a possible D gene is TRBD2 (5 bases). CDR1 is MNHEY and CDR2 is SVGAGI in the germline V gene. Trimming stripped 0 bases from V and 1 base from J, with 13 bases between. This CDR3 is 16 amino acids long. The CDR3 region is CASSYSGHEGSYEQYF. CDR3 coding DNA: TGTGCCAGCAGTTACTCTGGGCACGAGGGTTCCTACGAGCAGTACTTC.

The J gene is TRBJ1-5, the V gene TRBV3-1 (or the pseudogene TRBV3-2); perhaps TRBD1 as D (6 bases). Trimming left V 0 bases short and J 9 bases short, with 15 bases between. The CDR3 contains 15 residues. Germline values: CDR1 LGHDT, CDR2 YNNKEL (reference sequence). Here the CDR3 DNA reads TGTGCCAGCAGCCAAGACAGGGACACGTCAAGGCCCCAGCATTTT. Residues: CASSQDRDTSRPQHF.

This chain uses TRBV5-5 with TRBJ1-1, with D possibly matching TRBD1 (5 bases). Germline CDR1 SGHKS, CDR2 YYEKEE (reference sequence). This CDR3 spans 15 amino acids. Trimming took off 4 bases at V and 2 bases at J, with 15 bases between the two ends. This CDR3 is CASSLGTGSNTEAFF. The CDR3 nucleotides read TGTGCCAGCAGCCTGGGGACGGGGTCAAACACTGAAGCTTTCTTT.

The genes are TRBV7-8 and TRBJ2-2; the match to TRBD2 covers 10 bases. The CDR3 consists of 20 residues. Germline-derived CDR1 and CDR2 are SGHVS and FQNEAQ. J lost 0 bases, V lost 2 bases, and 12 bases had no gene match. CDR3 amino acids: CASSLRRASGRYPNTGELFF. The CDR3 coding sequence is TGTGCCAGCAGCTTAAGGCGGGCTAGCGGGAGATATCCGAACACCGGGGAGCTGTTTTTT.

The CDR3 here is CASSWGLAGSTDTQYF. The DNA for the CDR3 is TGTGCCAGCAGCTGGGGACTAGCGGGATCAACAGATACGCAGTATTTT. This chain joins TRBV5-4 and TRBJ2-3, with 13 bases fitting TRBD2. With V trimmed by 3 bases and J by 3 bases, 4 bases remained unmatched. Germline V gene data show CDR1 as SGHNT and CDR2 as YYREEE (reference sequence). This CDR3 is 16 amino acids long. The complete variable domain, with remaining parts taken from reference TRBV5-4 and TRBJ2-3, reads ETGVTQSPTHLIKTRGQQVTLRCSSQSGHNTVSWYQQALGQGPQFIFQYYREEENGRGNFPPRFSGLQFPNYSSELNVNALELDDSALYLCASSWGLAGSTDTQYFGPGTRLTVL.

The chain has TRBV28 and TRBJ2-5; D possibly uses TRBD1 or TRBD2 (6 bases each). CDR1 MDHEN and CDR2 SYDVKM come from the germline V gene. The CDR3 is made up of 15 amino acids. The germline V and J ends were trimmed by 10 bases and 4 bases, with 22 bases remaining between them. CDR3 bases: TGTGCCACTACTTCCCGGGGGCGGACTGGAGAGACCCAGTACTTC. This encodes CATTSRGRTGETQYF.

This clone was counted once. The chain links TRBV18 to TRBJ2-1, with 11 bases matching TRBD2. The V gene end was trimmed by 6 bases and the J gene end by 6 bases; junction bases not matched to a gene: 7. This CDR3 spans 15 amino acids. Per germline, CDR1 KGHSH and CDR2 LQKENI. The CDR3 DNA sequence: TGTGCCAGCTCCCCGGAACTAGCGGGAGTCAATGAGCAGTTCTTC. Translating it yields CASSPELAGVNEQFF.

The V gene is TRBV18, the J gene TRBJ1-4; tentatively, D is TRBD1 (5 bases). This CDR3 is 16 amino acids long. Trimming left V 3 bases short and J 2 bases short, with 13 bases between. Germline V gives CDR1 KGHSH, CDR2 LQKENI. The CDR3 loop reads CASSPPGGTTNEKLFF. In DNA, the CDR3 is TGTGCCAGCTCACCCCCCGGGGGGACGACTAATGAAAAACTGTTTTTT.

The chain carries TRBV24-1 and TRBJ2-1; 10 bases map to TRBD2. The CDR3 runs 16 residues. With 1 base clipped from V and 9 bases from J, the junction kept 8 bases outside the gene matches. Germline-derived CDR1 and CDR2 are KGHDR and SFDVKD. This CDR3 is CATSDLSSGRVPEQFF. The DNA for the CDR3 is TGTGCCACCAGTGATTTATCAAGCGGGAGGGTCCCTGAGCAGTTCTTC.

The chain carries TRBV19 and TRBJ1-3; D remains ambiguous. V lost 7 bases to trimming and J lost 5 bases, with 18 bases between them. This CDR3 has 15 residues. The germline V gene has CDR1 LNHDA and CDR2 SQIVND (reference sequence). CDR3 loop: CASTTTGLARNTIYF. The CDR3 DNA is TGTGCCAGTACCACCACCGGGCTGGCTAGAAACACCATATATTTT.

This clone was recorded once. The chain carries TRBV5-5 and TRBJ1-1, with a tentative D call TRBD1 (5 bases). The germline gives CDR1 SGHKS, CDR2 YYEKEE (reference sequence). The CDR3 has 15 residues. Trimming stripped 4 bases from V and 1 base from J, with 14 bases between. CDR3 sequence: CASSPRGAENTEAFF. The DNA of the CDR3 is TGTGCCAGCAGCCCCCGTGGGGCGGAGAACACTGAAGCTTTCTTT.

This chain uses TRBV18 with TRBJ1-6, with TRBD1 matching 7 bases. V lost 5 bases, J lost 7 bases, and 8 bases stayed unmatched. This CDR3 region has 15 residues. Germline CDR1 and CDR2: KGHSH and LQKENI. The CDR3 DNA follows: TGTGCCAGCTCATCCGCGGGGACAGCAAATTCACCCCTCCACTTT. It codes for CASSSAGTANSPLHF.

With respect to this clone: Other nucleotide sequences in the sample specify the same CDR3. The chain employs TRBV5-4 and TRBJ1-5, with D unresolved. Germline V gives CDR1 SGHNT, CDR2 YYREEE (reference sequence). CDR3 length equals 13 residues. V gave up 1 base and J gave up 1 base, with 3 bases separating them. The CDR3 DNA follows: TGTGCCAGCAGCTTGAACAGCAATCAGCCCCAGCATTTT. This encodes CASSLNSNQPQHF. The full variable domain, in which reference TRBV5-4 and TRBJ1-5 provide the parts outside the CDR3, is ETGVTQSPTHLIKTRGQQVTLRCSSQSGHNTVSWYQQALGQGPQFIFQYYREEENGRGNFPPRFSGLQFPNYSSELNVNALELDDSALYLCASSLNSNQPQHFGDGTRLSIL.

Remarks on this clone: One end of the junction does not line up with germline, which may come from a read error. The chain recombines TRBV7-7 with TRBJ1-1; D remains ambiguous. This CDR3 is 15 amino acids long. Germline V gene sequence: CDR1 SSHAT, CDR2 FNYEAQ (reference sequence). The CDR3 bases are TGTGCTAGCAGCTTAGTTGAGGGATGGAACACTGAAGCTTTCTTT. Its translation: CASSLVEGWNTEAFF.

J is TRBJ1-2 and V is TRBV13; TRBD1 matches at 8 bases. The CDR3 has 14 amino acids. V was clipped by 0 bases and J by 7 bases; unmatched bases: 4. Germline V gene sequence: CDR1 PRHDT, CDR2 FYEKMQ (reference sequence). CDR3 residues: CASSLGDREVGYTF. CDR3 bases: TGTGCCAGCAGCTTAGGGGACAGGGAGGTTGGCTACACCTTC.